The present entry profiles one T cell receptor beta chain with its context. Its antigen remains undetermined. No base quality values were provided; no much bigger clone lies one nucleotide off. V is cut by 1 base and J by 6 bases, and the space between the germline ends is 16 bases. The cysteine opens and the phenylalanine closes a CDR3 of 16 amino acids. Left in the record is the CDR3 DNA by itself, 48 bases read in frame from the first base. The germline V gene supplies CDR1 SGHTA and CDR2 FQGNSA. The cohort comprised approximately 700 healthy bone marrow donors. Cohort members were all nominally healthy when sampled, although unrecorded immune exposures were likely present. The donor tested CMV seronegative and was one of the 352 seronegative cohort members. Every donor gave a peripheral blood sample, and the peripheral blood mononuclear cells from that sample were used for TCR beta sequencing. Genomic DNA extraction from the blood cell samples was performed with the Qiagen DNeasy Blood Extraction Kit.

The data originate from a study of cytomegalovirus exposure and HLA in healthy donors (dated by TCRdb to the late 2010s). Regarding the complete study: According to an earlier analysis of 587 of the donors, roughly 180 million T cells yielded 100 million or so unique TCR beta sequences and 276 Gb of sequence data. Both class I and class II loci were covered by HLA typing, at four-digit resolution. Among 300 to 500 genotyped donors of the cohort, an average of about 240,000 unique TCR beta nucleotide sequences was sequenced per donor, of which 15% to 20% were non-productive. The study aimed to test whether cataloging public T cell receptors could reveal signatures of past pathogen exposure. The study used immunosequencing to profile the T cell repertoires of several hundred subjects and linked those repertoires to cytomegalovirus serostatus. A later genetic analysis used genome-wide SNP genotypes for about 65% of the roughly 670 donors, treating that subset as a discovery cohort. Donor age, sex, ethnicity and CMV serostatus were compiled together with the repertoire data. Of the 300 to 450 genotyped donors, 65% to 90% were placed in the genetic ancestry cluster associated with self-reported Caucasian donors. Around 320 gigabases of sequencing data and tens of millions of unique TCR sequences were included in an early release covering 500 to 750 HLA-typed donors. To study patterns of TCR occurrence, a later analysis re-analyzed previously published TCR beta repertoires from 700 or so donors and added high-resolution HLA genotyping. Rather than drawing on any new phenotypic data, the later analysis identified candidate immune exposures from TCR beta sequences and the way those sequences occurred across donors. A separate validation cohort of some 130 different subjects was used in addition to the roughly 670-subject first cohort. All discovery cohort repertoires had been generated using a single sequencing platform. The number of typed donors differed by locus: about 620-630 for A, B, C, DRB1 and DQB1; approximately 520 for DQA1; fewer than 610 for DPA1; and around 470 for DPB1. Several DR-DQ haplotypes were treated as single units for association and clustering because of strong linkage in the cohort. An earlier analysis of 450 to 750 of the donors used high-throughput TCR beta sequencing to judge whether each TCR beta V gene segment behaved as functional or pseudogenic. To predict cytomegalovirus infection status, the study combined high-throughput TCR immunosequencing, statistical association of individual TCRs with disease status, and machine learning.

Results the study describes overall, beyond this receptor: A later analysis found that most CMV-associated TCR beta chains appeared HLA-restricted, with HLA associations seemingly driven largely by CMV exposure. A further reported finding was that TCR beta sequences accurately predicted the HLA-A and HLA-B alleles for most subjects in the first cohort. It was suggested by the authors that the approach could potentially be generalized to other disease states and immunological phenotypes. A later analysis found that TCR association rates varied across HLA loci, with DRB1 alleles showing the most associated TCRs and HLA-C alleles the fewest. The presence/absence analyses assumed that sequencing depth was roughly uniform across donors, and that assumption may not be true. A total of about 150 TCR beta chains were listed by the study as associated with cytomegalovirus. Because some donors lacked HLA typing at each locus, the association tests relied only on the typed subset. Because counts were too low, around 18 rarely observed V segments, including chromosome 9 orphons, were left out of the earlier analysis of approximately 500 of the donors. Most TCR sequences were observed very rarely across donors, whereas some public TCRs were present in many individuals. A later analysis reported that several top co-occurrence clusters appeared linked to parvovirus B19, influenza, CMV and Epstein-Barr virus. Cytomegalovirus status was reported to be diagnosed by the classifier with high specificity and sensitivity in both the original and validation cohorts. Some IMGT-functional V segments, including TRBV6-2 and TRBV6-3, could not be told apart with the 87-base-pair reads, so those segments were excluded. A cluster of highly shared sequence variants was judged likely to represent a technical artifact of the sequencing pipeline. Only TCR beta chains were sequenced in this cohort, and the absence of alpha or paired-chain data limited detectable features. A few of the identified cytomegalovirus-associated TCR beta chains were confirmed in vitro to be specific for cytomegalovirus antigens. Compared with the roughly 710-donor mean, donors in an Asian-associated ancestry cluster had fewer N-insertions in productive TCRs, according to a later genetic analysis. An association between a missense DCLRE1C variant and V-gene and J-gene trimming of TCR beta chains was found in a later genetic analysis and replicated in an independent cohort. The only immune exposure information available for the cohort was CMV serostatus. An earlier analysis of approximately 570 of the donors showed that most TCR beta V segments appeared in productive rearrangements either about 87% or about 30% of the time, which broadly matched IMGT annotations. Assigning TCR associations to individual alleles was difficult when HLA alleles, especially DR and DQ, strongly co-occurred. In a later analysis, HLA-associated TCR beta chains were found to be more clonally expanded and to have lower generation probabilities than equally common non-associated chains. At a false discovery rate of 0.05, a later analysis linked 15,000 to 20,000 TCR beta sequences to specific HLA alleles. Correlated functional status among segregating V segments might reflect linkage disequilibrium, but an unknown experimental factor could not be ruled out.

The receptor library was made with the immunoSEQ multiplex PCR assay. For the multiplex PCR, a mixture combining 60 forward primers for TCR Vbeta segments and 13 reverse primers for TCR Jbeta segments was used. The CDR3 region of rearranged TCR beta genes was amplified from genomic DNA with a multiplex PCR assay. Amplified TCR beta libraries were sequenced as 87-base-pair reads on the Illumina HiSeq System. The authors' pipeline ran thus. In a later analysis, some 80 million unique TCR beta chains were counted across the 666 repertoires, and about 10 million of these chains were shared by at least two donors. To remove PCR and sequencing errors, raw reads were error-corrected and collapsed into unique sequences using a nearest-neighbor algorithm that merged closely related sequences. V, D and J gene segments were assigned by aligning CDR3 sequences to IMGT reference sequences. For a sequence to be retained, a match of at least six nucleotides was required to both a V gene segment and a J gene segment. Rearrangements were classified as productive when the CDR3 lacked stop codons and remained in frame with V and J, and all other rearrangements were classified as non-productive. CDR3 was defined by IMGT convention, running from the second conserved V-encoded cysteine to the conserved J-encoded phenylalanine. The earlier analysis of about 610 of the donors excluded sequences that lacked an unambiguous match to a single V gene segment. An earlier analysis of 550 to 650 of the donors classified V segments as functional when productive rearrangements were above 56.7% and as segregating when the standard deviation between donors was above 5%. A statistical classification framework was built to diagnose cytomegalovirus status from the catalog of TCR beta chain sequences. V and J gene assignment, in a later analysis, came from comparing TCR nucleotide sequences with IMGT/GENE-DB human TR gene sequences. In a later analysis, CDR3 sequences and most-parsimonious VDJ recombination scenarios were assigned using the TCRdist pipeline. In a later analysis, each TCR beta chain was defined by its CDR3 amino acid sequence together with its V-gene family, and reads without a unique V-gene family were excluded. In a later analysis, 500 to 700 highly shared, low-generation-probability nucleotide sequences were removed to address suspected cross-contamination and a sequencing artifact. In a later analysis, a clonal expansion index was calculated for each public chain from normalized within-repertoire ranks of inferred template counts. In a later analysis, generation probabilities were computed using a VDJ recombination model fitted to out-of-frame rearrangements, and the results were checked against IGoR. In a later analysis, hypergeometric tests were used to score TCR-TCR, TCR-HLA and TCR-CMV co-occurrence, with a repertoire-size bias correction applied to TCR pairs. In a later analysis, false discovery rates were estimated by permuting HLA or CMV assignments 20 times. A later analysis grouped co-occurring TCRs with DBSCAN, adding TCRdist sequence similarity when clustering within HLA-allele-positive subsets. Repertoires with fewer than 30,000 or more than 120,000 public chains were left out of co-occurrence clustering, as were about five repertoires with anomalous nucleotide sharing. TCRdb obtained this table from immuneACCESS and retained in-frame rearrangements with V and J assigned. These tables miss some clones; where compared with another copy, unresolved V genes account for less than half of the shortfall, and the remainder is unexplained. That table furnishes V, J and clone size, whereas the DNA furnished D and trimming. This sample is represented by more than 90,000 clones; under 80% of them were singletons. The ten top clones hold roughly 2% of the sample.

The chain is made from TRBV7-2 and TRBJ2-1; possibly the D gene is TRBD2, per 6 matching bases. The specimen was PBMCs. The origin of this receptor is a man in his forties or fifties in good health and CMV-seronegative. The nucleotides are TGTGCCAGCAGCTTAGTTATGGGGGACGGGGGCAATGAGCAGTTCTTC. Its coded protein is CASSLVMGDGGNEQFF.